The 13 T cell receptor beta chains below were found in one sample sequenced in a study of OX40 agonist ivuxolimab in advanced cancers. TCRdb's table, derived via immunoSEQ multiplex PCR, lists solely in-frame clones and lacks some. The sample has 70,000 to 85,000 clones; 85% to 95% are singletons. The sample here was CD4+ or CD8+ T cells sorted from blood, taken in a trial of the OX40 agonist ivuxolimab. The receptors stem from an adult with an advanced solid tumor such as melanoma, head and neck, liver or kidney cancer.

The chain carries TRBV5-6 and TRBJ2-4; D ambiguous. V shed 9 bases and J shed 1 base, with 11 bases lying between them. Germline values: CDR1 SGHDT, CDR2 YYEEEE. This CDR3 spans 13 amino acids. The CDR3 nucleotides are TGTGCCACCTCAGATATGGCCAAAAACATTCAGTACTTC. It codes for CATSDMAKNIQYF.

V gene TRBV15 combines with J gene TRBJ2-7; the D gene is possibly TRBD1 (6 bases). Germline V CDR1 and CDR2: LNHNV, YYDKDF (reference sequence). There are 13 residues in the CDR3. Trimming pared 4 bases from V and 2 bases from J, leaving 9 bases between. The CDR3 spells CATSTGDTYEQYF. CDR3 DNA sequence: TGTGCCACCAGCACAGGGGACACCTACGAGCAGTACTTC.

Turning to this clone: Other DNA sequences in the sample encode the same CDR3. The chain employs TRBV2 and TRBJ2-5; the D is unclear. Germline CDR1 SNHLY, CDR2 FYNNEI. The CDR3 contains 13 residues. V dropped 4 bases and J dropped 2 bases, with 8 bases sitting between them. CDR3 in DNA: TGTGCCAGCAGTGGTGACACACAAGAGACCCAGTACTTC. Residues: CASSGDTQETQYF.

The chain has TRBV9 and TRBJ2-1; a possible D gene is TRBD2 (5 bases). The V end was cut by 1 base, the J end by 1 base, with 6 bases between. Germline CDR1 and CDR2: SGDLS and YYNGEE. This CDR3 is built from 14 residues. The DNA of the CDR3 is TGTGCCAGCAGCGTAAGCGGATCCTACAATGAGCAGTTCTTC. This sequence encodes CASSVSGSYNEQFF.

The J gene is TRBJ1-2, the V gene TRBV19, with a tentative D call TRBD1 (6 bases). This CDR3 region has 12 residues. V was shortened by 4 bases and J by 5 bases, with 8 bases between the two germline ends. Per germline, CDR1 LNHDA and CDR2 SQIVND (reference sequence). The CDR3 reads CASSRGLYGYTF. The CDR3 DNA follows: TGTGCCAGTAGTAGGGGGCTATATGGCTACACCTTC.

The CDR3 region is CASSHTRGAGNTIYF. The DNA for the CDR3 is TGTGCCAGCAGCCACACCAGGGGGGCTGGAAACACCATATATTTT. The V and J genes are TRBV7-9 and TRBJ1-3; 7 bases fit TRBD1. CDR3 length: 15 residues. Germline-derived CDR1 and CDR2 are SEHNR and FQNEAQ (reference sequence). J lost 2 bases, V lost 5 bases, and 6 bases had no gene match.

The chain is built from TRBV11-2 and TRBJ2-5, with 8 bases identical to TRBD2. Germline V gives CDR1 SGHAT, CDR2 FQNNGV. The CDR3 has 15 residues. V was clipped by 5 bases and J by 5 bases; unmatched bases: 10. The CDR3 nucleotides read TGTGCCAGCAGCGAACCAGCGGGAGTGTGGGAGACCCAGTACTTC. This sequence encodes CASSEPAGVWETQYF.

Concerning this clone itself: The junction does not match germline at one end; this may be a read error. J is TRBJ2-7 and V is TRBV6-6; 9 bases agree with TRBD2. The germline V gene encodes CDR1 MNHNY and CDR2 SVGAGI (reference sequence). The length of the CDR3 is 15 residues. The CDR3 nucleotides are TGTGCCAGCAGTTACGCGGCTAGCGGGAAAAACGAGCGGTACTTC. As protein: CASSYAASGKNERYF.

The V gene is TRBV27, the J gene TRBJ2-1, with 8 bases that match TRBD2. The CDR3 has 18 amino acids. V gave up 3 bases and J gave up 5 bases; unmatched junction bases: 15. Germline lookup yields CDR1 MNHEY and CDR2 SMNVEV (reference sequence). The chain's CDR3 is CASSFRPGSGMLDNEQFF. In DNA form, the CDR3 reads TGTGCCAGCAGTTTCCGCCCGGGTAGCGGGATGTTGGACAATGAGCAGTTCTTC.

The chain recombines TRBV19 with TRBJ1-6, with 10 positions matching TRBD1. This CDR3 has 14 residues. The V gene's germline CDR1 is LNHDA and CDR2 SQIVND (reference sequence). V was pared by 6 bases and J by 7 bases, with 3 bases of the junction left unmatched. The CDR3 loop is CASRLGQGNSPLHF. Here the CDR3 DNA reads TGTGCCAGTAGATTGGGACAGGGGAATTCACCCCTCCACTTT. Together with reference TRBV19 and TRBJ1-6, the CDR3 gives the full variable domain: DGGITQSPKYLFRKEGQNVTLSCEQNLNHDAMYWYRQDPGQGLRLIYYSQIVNDFQKGDIAEGYSVSREKKESFPLTVTSAQKNPTAFYLCASRLGQGNSPLHFGNGTRLTVT.

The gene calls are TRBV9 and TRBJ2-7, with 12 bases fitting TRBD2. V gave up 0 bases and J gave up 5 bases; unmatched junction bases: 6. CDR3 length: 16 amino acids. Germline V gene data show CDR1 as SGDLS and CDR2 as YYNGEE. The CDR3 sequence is CASSVDGRLAGDEQYF. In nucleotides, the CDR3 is TGTGCCAGCAGCGTAGACGGGCGACTAGCGGGAGACGAGCAGTACTTC. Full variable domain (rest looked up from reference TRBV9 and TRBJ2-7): DSGVTQTPKHLITATGQRVTLRCSPRSGDLSVYWYQQSLDQGLQFLIQYYNGEERAKGNILERFSAQQFPDLHSELNLSSLELGDSALYFCASSVDGRLAGDEQYFGPGTRLTVT.

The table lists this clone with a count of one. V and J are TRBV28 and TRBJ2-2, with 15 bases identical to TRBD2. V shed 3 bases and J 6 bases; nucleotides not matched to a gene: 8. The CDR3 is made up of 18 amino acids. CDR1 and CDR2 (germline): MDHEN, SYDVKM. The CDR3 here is CASSFKGLAGGDAGELFF. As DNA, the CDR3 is TGTGCCAGCAGTTTTAAAGGACTAGCGGGAGGGGACGCCGGGGAGCTGTTTTTT. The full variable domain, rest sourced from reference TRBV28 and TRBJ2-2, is DVKVTQSSRYLVKRTGEKVFLECVQDMDHENMFWYRQDPGLGLRLIYFSYDVKMKEKGDIPEGYSVSREKKERFSLILESASTNQTSMYLCASSFKGLAGGDAGELFFGEGSRLTVL.

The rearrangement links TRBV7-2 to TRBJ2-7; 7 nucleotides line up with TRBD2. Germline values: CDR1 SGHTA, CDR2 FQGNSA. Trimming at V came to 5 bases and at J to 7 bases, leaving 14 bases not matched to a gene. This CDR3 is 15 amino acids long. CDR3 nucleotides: TGTGCCAGCAGCCCACCATCTAGCGGCCCTAGGGAGCAGTACTTC. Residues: CASSPPSSGPREQYF.